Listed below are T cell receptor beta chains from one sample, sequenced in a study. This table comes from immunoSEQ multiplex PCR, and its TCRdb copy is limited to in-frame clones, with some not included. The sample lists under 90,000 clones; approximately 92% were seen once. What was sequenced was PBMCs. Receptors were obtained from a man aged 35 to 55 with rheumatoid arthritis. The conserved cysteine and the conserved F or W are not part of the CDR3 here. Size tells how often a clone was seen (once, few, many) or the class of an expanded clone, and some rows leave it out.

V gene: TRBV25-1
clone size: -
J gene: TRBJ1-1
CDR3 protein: ASSESGKTF

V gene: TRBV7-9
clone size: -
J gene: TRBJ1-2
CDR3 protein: ASSLTGTRGYT

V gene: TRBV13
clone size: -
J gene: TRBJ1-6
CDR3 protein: ASSLAYSGISPLH

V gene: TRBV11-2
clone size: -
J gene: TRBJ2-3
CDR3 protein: ASSLPTDTQY

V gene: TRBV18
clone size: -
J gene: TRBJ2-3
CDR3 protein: ASSPTGDTQY

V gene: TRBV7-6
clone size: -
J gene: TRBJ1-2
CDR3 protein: ASRPFPGQAYGYT

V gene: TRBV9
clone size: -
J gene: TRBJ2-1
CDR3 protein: ASSPPPGEGSYNEQF

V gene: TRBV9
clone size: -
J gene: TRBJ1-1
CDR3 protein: ASSGQDRAPAF

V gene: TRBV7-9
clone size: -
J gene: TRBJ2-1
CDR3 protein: ASSPGGNEQF

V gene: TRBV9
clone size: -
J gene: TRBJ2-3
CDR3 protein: ASSVVASTDTQY

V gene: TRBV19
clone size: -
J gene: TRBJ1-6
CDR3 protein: ASRRQGHSPLH

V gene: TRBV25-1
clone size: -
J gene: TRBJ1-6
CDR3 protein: ASGEVVGSPLH

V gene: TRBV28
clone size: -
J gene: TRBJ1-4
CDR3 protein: ASSLRSGTNEKLF

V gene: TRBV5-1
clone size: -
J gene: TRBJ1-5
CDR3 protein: ASSSEGESNQPQH

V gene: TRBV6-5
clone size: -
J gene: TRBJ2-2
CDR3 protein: ASRWTGGVTGELF

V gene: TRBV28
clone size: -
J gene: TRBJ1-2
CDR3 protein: ASSPGPKNYGYT

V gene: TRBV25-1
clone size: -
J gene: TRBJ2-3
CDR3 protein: ASSESPLTDTQY

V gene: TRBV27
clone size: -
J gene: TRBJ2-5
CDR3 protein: ATSRGTQY

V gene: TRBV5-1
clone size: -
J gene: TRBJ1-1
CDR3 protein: ASSMGPSGTEAF

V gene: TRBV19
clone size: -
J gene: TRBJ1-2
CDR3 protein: ASSGRGGGDYYGYT

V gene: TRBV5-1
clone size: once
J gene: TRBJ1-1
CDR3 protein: ASSLQENTEAF

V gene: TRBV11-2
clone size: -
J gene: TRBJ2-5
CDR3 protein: ASSFPSEGEGETQY

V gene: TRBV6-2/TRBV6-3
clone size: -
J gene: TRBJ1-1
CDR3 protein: ASSYSRPDRSNTEAF

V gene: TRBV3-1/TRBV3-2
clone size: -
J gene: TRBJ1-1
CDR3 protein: ASSPGGIEAF

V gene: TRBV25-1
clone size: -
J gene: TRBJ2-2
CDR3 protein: ASSDLSAGLNTGELF

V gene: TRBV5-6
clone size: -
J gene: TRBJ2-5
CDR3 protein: ASSWRRTSGRETQY

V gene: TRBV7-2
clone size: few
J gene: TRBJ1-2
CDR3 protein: ASRRTGGYGYT

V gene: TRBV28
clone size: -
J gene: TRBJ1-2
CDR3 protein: ASAQVLQGNYGYT

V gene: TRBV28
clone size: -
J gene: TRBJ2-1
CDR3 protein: ASRTGGTNYNEQF

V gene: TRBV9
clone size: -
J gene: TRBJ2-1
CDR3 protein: ASSFTYNEQF

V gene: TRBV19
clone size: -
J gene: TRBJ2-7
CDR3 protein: ASRPGQDSYEQY

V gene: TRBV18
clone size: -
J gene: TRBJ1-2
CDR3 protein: ASSPQGSGYGYT

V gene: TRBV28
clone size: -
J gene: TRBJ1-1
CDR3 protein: ASSLRGLEAF

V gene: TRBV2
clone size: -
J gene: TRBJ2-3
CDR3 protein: ASRRTLSTDTQY

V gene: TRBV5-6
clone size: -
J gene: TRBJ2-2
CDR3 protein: ASSRMLGQNTGELF

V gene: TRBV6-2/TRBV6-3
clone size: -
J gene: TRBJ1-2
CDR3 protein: ASSYRQGNYGYT

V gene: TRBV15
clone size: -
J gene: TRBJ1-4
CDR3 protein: ATSSETGVDNEKLF

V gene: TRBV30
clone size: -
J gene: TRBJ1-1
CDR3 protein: AWSLPVLRMNTEAF

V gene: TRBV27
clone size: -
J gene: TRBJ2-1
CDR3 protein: ASSLGTLPGNEQF

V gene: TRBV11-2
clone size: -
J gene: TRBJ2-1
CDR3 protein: ASSRIGVGSYNEQF

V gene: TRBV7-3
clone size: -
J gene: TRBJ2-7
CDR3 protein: ASSSGLAGVNEQY

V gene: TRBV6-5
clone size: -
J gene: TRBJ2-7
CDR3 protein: ASSYLLAGGTYEQY

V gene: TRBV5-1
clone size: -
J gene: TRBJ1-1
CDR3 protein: ASSLGRIEGRNTEAF

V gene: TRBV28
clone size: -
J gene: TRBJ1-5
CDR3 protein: ASSLRTGNHQPQH

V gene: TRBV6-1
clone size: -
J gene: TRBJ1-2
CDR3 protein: ASSDRQGRYGYT